Below, 19 T cell receptor beta chains from the same sample are listed, as sequenced in a study of cytomegalovirus exposure and HLA in healthy donors. The assay was immunoSEQ multiplex PCR, and TCRdb's table has in-frame clones only and misses some. The sample contains about 150,000 clones, more than 75% of which appear only once. Material for sequencing was PBMCs. The receptors derive from a man aged 18-30 years in good health and CMV-seronegative.

This chain links TRBV29-1 with TRBJ2-7; TRBD1 aligns across 8 bases. The CDR3 loop spans 11 amino acids. Germline CDR1 SQVTM, CDR2 ANQGSEA. V was clipped by 7 bases and J by 4 bases; unmatched bases: 3. The CDR3 nucleotides are TGCAGCGCCGGGACAGGTTACGAGCAGTACGTC. As protein: CSAGTGYEQYV.

Turning to this clone: The sample carries other DNA sequences with the same CDR3. The gene calls are TRBV19 and TRBJ2-1; 9 bases align to TRBD2. V shed 7 bases, J shed 4 bases, and the junction held 5 bases outside the gene matches. This CDR3 has 14 residues. Germline CDR1 is LNHDA and CDR2 is SQIVND (reference sequence). CDR3 DNA sequence: TGTGCCAGTATGGGTCTAGCGGGATACAATGAGCAGTTCTTC. It translates to CASMGLAGYNEQFF. Based on the CDR3 plus reference TRBV19 and TRBJ2-1, the full variable domain is DGGITQSPKYLFRKEGQNVTLSCEQNLNHDAMYWYRQDPGQGLRLIYYSQIVNDFQKGDIAEGYSVSREKKESFPLTVTSAQKNPTAFYLCASMGLAGYNEQFFGPGTRLTVL.

The genes are TRBV6-5 and TRBJ1-1; D remains ambiguous. The CDR3 loop spans 11 amino acids. Trimming removed 6 bases from V and 7 bases from J, with 9 bases in between. Germline loops: CDR1 MNHEY, CDR2 SVGAGI. The CDR3 region has the DNA TGTGCCAGCAGCCAGGCCGGTGAAGCTTTCTTT. The encoded protein is CASSQAGEAFF.

The CDR3 region has the DNA TGTGCCACCAGCAGTCCCGGGACAGTTAGCAATCAGCCCCAGCATTTT. Protein sequence: CATSSPGTVSNQPQHF. The chain recombines TRBV15 with TRBJ1-5; TRBD1 matches 7 bases. The CDR3 is made up of 16 amino acids. Trimming cost V 3 bases and J 0 bases; bases outside gene matches: 5. Germline CDR1 reads LNHNV; CDR2 reads YYDKDF (reference sequence).

This chain uses TRBV15 with TRBJ2-3; D uncertain. Deletions cut 1 base from V and 4 bases from J, with 9 bases between. Per germline, CDR1 LNHNV and CDR2 YYDKDF (reference sequence). The CDR3 is made up of 14 amino acids. Here the CDR3 reads CATSRGNAPDTQYF. The CDR3 DNA reads TGTGCCACCAGCAGAGGAAACGCGCCAGATACGCAGTATTTT.

V usage is TRBV6-5 and J usage is TRBJ1-1, with unresolved D. Germline assignment: CDR1 MNHEY and CDR2 SVGAGI. CDR3 length equals 15 residues. Between the trimmed V and J ends, which lost 0 bases and 2 bases, there was a span of 10 bases. This CDR3 is CASSYSSNANTEAFF. CDR3 DNA: TGTGCCAGCAGTTACTCGAGCAACGCCAACACTGAAGCTTTCTTT.

This rearrangement joins TRBV15 to TRBJ2-5; D is possibly TRBD1 (6 bases). CDR1 is LNHNV, CDR2 YYDKDF, per germline (reference sequence). This CDR3 region has 15 residues. V was clipped by 7 bases and J by 1 base, with 16 bases between them. The CDR3 DNA is TGTGCCACCAACCCCAGGCAGGGGCCCCAAGAGACCCAGTACTTC. Encoded protein: CATNPRQGPQETQYF.

The table lists this clone with a few counts. This chain uses TRBV6-5 with TRBJ1-1; TRBD1 might be the D (6 bases). Germline CDR1 reads MNHEY; CDR2 reads SVGAGI. Trimming took 7 bases from V and 2 from J, leaving 11 bases between them. This CDR3 comprises 13 residues. CDR3 bases: TGTGCCAGCACCGGACAGATCAACACTGAAGCTTTCTTT. This translates into CASTGQINTEAFF.

The V call is TRBV7-9, the J call TRBJ2-6, with 8 bases identical to TRBD1. The germline V gene has CDR1 SEHNR and CDR2 FQNEAQ (reference sequence). With V trimmed by 2 bases and J by 5 bases, 14 bases remained unmatched. There are 19 residues in the CDR3. The CDR3 DNA reads as TGTGCCAGCAGCTTATCCCATTACAGGGGGTCCAGCTGGGCCAACGTCCTGACTTTC. The encoded protein is CASSLSHYRGSSWANVLTF.

The chain links TRBV6-5 to TRBJ2-1; TRBD2 might be the D (6 bases). The CDR3 contains 15 residues. The ends were cut back, 6 bases at V and 0 bases at J, with 12 bases in the middle. Germline CDR1 and CDR2: MNHEY and SVGAGI. Here the CDR3 reads CASSSEGLSYNEQFF. CDR3 in DNA: TGTGCCAGCAGCTCGGAGGGCCTCTCCTACAATGAGCAGTTCTTC.

The chain couples TRBV4-1 to TRBJ2-3; D call uncertain. Germline V CDR1 and CDR2: MGHRA, YSYEKL. Trimming removed 4 bases at V and 2 bases at J, with 7 bases between. The CDR3 is 13 amino acids. The CDR3 loop reads CASSRAATDTQYF. In nucleotides, the CDR3 is TGCGCCAGCAGCCGGGCAGCCACAGATACGCAGTATTTT.

The V call is TRBV4-3, the J call TRBJ1-3; D is unclear. CDR3 length equals 15 residues. Looked up from germline, CDR1 is LGHNA and CDR2 is YSLEER. V lost 8 bases and J lost 0, with 14 bases in between. The CDR3 loop is CASGRAGNSGNTIYF. In DNA form, the CDR3 reads TGCGCCAGCGGGCGGGCCGGGAACTCTGGAAACACCATATATTTT.

The chain is built from TRBV2 and TRBJ2-6; tentatively, D is TRBD1 (5 bases). The germline gives CDR1 SNHLY, CDR2 FYNNEI. The germline V and J ends were trimmed by 6 bases and 1 base, with 10 bases remaining between them. This CDR3 has 15 residues. CDR3 loop: CASRTAGSGANVLTF. CDR3 coding DNA: TGTGCCAGCAGAACCGCAGGGTCTGGGGCCAACGTCCTGACTTTC.

By frequency in the sample, this clone is medium-sized (0.01 to 0.1%). The chain uses TRBV7-8 and TRBJ2-7; weak D call: TRBD1 (6 bases). V dropped 5 bases and J dropped 1 base, with 15 bases sitting between them. The CDR3 is 15 residues long. Germline CDR1 reads SGHVS; CDR2 reads FQNEAQ. CDR3 nucleotides: TGTGCCAGCAGCCGTCATCAGGGGCCTTCCTACGAGCAGTACTTC. Its translation is CASSRHQGPSYEQYF.

This clone was observed a handful of times. The chain couples TRBV5-1 to TRBJ1-1; tentative D call: TRBD1 (5 bases). V was clipped by 4 bases and J by 1 base, with 11 bases between them. In germline, CDR1 is SGHRS, CDR2 YFSETQ. CDR3 size: 14 residues. The CDR3 DNA reads as TGCGCCAGCAGCGTAGGACACCAGAACACTGAAGCTTTCTTT. Protein sequence: CASSVGHQNTEAFF.

J is TRBJ2-7 and V is TRBV27, with 7 bases fitting TRBD2. The V gene's germline CDR1 is MNHEY and CDR2 SMNVEV (reference sequence). The CDR3 totals 16 residues. V shed 0 bases and J 0 bases; nucleotides not matched to a gene: 5. CDR3 protein: CASSLSSPGGSYEQYF. The CDR3 bases are TGTGCCAGCAGTTTATCCTCGCCGGGAGGCTCCTACGAGCAGTACTTC.

CDR3 nucleotides: TGTGCCAGCAGTGTACAGGGGAAGAGTGAGCAGTACTTC. Protein: CASSVQGKSEQYF. This chain connects TRBV6-1 to TRBJ2-7; 7 positions match TRBD1. Germline assignment: CDR1 MNHNS and CDR2 SASEGT. The junction had 7 bases not matched to a gene; V was cut back by 4 bases and J by 7 bases. The CDR3 extends over 13 amino acids.

J is TRBJ1-2 and V is TRBV27, with D hard to call. CDR3 length: 15 residues. From germline, CDR1 is MNHEY and CDR2 SMNVEV (reference sequence). Trimming removed 5 bases from V and 0 bases from J, with 13 bases in between. In nucleotides, the CDR3 is TGTGCCAGCAGTCCCTCTGGGGAGCCTAACTATGGCTACACCTTC. Translating gives CASSPSGEPNYGYTF.

The rearrangement joins TRBV28 to TRBJ1-5; the match to TRBD1 covers 10 bases. V lost 4 bases to trimming and J lost 5 bases; unmatched junction nucleotides: 2. This CDR3 comprises 14 residues. The germline V gene has CDR1 MDHEN and CDR2 SYDVKM. The CDR3 nucleotides read TGTGCCAGCAGTTCCGGACAGGGGGATCAGCCCCAGCATTTT. Translating it yields CASSSGQGDQPQHF.